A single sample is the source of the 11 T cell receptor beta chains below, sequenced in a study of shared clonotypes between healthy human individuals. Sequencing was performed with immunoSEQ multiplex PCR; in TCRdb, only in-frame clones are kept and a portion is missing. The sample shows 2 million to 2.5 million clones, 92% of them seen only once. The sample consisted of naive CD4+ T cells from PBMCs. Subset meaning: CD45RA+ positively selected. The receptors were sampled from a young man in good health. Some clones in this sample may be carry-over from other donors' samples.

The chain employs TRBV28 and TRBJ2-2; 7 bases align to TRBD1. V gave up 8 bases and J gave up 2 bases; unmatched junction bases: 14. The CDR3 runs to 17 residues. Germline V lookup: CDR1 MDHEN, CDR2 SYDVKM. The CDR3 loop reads CASANPGRTGNTGELFF. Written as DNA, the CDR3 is TGTGCCAGCGCCAACCCCGGGCGGACAGGTAACACCGGGGAGCTGTTTTTT.

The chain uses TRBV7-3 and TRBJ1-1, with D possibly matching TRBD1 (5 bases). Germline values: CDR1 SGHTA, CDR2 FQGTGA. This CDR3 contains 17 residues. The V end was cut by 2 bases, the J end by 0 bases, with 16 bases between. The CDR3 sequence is CASSLFGAGSVNTEAFF. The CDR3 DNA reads TGTGCCAGCAGCTTATTTGGGGCAGGGTCTGTGAACACTGAAGCTTTCTTT.

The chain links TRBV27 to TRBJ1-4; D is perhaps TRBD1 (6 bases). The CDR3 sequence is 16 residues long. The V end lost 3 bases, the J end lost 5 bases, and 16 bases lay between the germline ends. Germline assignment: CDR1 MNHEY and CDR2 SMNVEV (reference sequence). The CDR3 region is CASSFRYRGVNEKLFF. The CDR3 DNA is TGTGCCAGCAGTTTTAGATATAGGGGGGTGAATGAAAAACTGTTTTTT.

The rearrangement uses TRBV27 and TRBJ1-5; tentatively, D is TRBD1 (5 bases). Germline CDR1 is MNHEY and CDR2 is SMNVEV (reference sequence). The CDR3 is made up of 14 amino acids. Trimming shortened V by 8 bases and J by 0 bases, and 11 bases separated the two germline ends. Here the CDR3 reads CASRQSYSNQPQHF. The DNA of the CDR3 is TGTGCCAGCCGACAGTCCTATAGCAATCAGCCCCAGCATTTT.

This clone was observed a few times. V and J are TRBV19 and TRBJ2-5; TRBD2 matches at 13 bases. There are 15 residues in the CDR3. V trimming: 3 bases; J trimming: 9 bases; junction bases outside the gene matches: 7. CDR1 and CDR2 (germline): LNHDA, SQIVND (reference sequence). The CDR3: CASSMGLAGTGAQYF. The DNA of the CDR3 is TGTGCCAGTAGTATGGGACTAGCGGGGACCGGGGCCCAGTACTTC.

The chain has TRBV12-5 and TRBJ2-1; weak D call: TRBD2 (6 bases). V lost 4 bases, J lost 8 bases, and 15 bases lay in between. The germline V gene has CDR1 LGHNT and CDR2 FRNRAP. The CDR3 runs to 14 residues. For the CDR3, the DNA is TGTGCTAGTGGTTATGGGGGGACGTGGGATGAGCAGTTCTTC. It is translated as CASGYGGTWDEQFF.

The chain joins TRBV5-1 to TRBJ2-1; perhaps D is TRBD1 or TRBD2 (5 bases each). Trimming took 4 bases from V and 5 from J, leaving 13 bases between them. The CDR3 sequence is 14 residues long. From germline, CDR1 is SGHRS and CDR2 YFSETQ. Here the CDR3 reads CASSLIGTDNEQFF. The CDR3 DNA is TGCGCCAGCAGCCTAATTGGGACCGACAATGAGCAGTTCTTC.

The CDR3 coding sequence is TGTGCCAGCAGCCAATTTGGGGACGAGTTCTTC. Translating it yields CASSQFGDEFF. The V and J genes are TRBV14 and TRBJ2-1; TRBD1 or TRBD2 may be the D gene (5 bases each). The CDR3 spans 11 residues. The ends were cut back, 2 bases at V and 14 bases at J, with 10 bases in the middle. Germline CDR1 is SGHDN and CDR2 is FVKESK. The variable domain in full, completed from reference TRBV14 and TRBJ2-1, reads EAGVTQFPSHSVIEKGQTVTLRCDPISGHDNLYWYRRVMGKEIKFLLHFVKESKQDESGMPNNRFLAERTGGTYSTLKVQPAELEDSGVYFCASSQFGDEFFGPGTRLTVL.

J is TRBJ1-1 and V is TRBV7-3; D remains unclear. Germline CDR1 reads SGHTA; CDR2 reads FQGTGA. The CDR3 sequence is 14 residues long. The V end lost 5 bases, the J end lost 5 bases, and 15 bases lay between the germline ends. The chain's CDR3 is CASSLTSVGTEAFF. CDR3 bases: TGTGCCAGCAGCCTTACCTCCGTCGGGACTGAAGCTTTCTTT.

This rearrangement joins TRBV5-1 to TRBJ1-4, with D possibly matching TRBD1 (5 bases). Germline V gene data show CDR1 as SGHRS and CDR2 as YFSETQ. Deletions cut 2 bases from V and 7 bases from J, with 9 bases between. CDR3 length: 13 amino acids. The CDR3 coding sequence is TGCGCCAGCAGCTTCGGGGGGTCTGAAAAACTGTTTTTT. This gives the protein CASSFGGSEKLFF. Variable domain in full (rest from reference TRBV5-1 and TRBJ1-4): KAGVTQTPRYLIKTRGQQVTLSCSPISGHRSVSWYQQTPGQGLQFLFEYFSETQRNKGNFPGRFSGRQFSNSRSEMNVSTLELGDSALYLCASSFGGSEKLFFGSGTQLSVL.

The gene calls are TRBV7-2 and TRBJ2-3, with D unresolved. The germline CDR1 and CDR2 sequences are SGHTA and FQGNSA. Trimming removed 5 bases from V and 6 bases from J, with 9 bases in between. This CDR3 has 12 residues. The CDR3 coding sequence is TGTGCCAGCAGCCCCCTTAAGGATACGCAGTATTTT. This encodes CASSPLKDTQYF.